The 24 T cell receptor beta chains presented below share a single source sample, sequenced in a study of T cells expressing NK-cell markers. Each CDR3 protein gets one entry in TCRdb, which reprocessed the 5' RACE reads and gives no DNA. Seen in this sample are some 600,000 distinct CDR3 sequences; the ten most common clones hold approximately 3.6%. Sequencing was done on a sample of blood T cells: a sorted CD56 or NKG2C T cell subset, CD4+ or CD8+ T cells, or bulk PBMC T cells (not recorded which). The receptors shown here come from a man between 18 and 29 years old in good health.

Here the CDR3 reads CASSSDGLNSGANVLTF. The rearrangement links TRBV7-9 to TRBJ2-6. Germline V gene data show CDR1 as SEHNR and CDR2 as FQNEAQ (reference sequence). The CDR3 covers 17 residues.

The chain uses TRBV12-3 or TRBV12-4 and TRBJ2-1; TCRdb lists TRBD2, though no DNA is available to test this call. The CDR3 is made up of 17 amino acids. The CDR3 reads CASSFLLGGSLMNEQFF.

This chain links TRBV6-1 with TRBJ1-1; TCRdb picks TRBD1, but there is no DNA to check that call. CDR1 is MNHNS and CDR2 is SASEGT in the germline V gene. This CDR3 spans 14 amino acids. The CDR3 sequence: CASSTPAVGAEAFF.

The chain recombines TRBV27 with TRBJ2-2; there is no DNA to check the TCRdb D call of TRBD1. CDR3 length: 16 amino acids. Per the germline V gene, CDR1 is MNHEY and CDR2 is SMNVEV (reference sequence). CDR3 in amino acids: CASTTGQGTNTGELFF.

CDR3 amino acids: CATSDPGLAGAETQYF. The chain links TRBV24-1 to TRBJ2-5; the D call from TCRdb, TRBD2, cannot be confirmed without DNA. The CDR3 has 16 amino acids. CDR1 KGHDR and CDR2 SFDVKD come from the germline V gene.

This rearrangement joins TRBV7-2 to TRBJ1-1. The CDR3 spans 11 residues. Germline CDR1 is SGHTA and CDR2 is FQGNSA. The CDR3: CASSSQREAFF.

The chain joins TRBV7-9 to TRBJ1-1. The CDR3 has 12 residues. Germline CDR1 SEHNR, CDR2 FQNEAQ (reference sequence). The CDR3 is CASSFRNTEAFF.

The chain employs TRBV6-2 or TRBV6-3 and TRBJ1-1; TCRdb names TRBD1, which stays unverified in the absence of DNA. The V gene's germline CDR1 is MNHEY and CDR2 SVGEGT. The CDR3 spans 14 residues. The CDR3: CASSYDRVYTEAFF.

CDR3 in amino acids: CASSRGTLGTGELFF. The chain carries TRBV5-1 and TRBJ2-2; TCRdb gives TRBD2 as the D gene, but with no DNA this cannot be confirmed. CDR1 and CDR2 from the germline V gene are SGHRS and YFSETQ. CDR3 size: 15 residues.

V is TRBV28 and J is TRBJ1-5; TCRdb proposes TRBD1, but this gene call is untestable without DNA. CDR1 is MDHEN, CDR2 SYDVKM, per germline. The CDR3 spans 17 residues. The CDR3 region is CASSSTGSDYSNQPQHF. Full variable domain (missing parts from reference TRBV28 and TRBJ1-5): DVKVTQSSRYLVKRTGEKVFLECVQDMDHENMFWYRQDPGLGLRLIYFSYDVKMKEKGDIPEGYSVSREKKERFSLILESASTNQTSMYLCASSSTGSDYSNQPQHFGDGTRLSIL.

The chain recombines TRBV5-1 with TRBJ1-1. Per germline, CDR1 SGHRS and CDR2 YFSETQ. The CDR3 is 16 amino acids. CDR3 region: CASSLAGPNMNTEAFF.

The J gene is TRBJ2-7, the V gene TRBV6-2 or TRBV6-3; the TCRdb D gene call, TRBD2, has no DNA to confirm it. The germline V gene encodes CDR1 MNHEY and CDR2 SVGEGT. The CDR3 loop spans 16 amino acids. CDR3 residues: CASSYSTTSSPYEQYF.

The chain couples TRBV9 to TRBJ2-1; the TRBD2 assignment by TCRdb is unverifiable without DNA. CDR1 and CDR2 (germline): SGDLS, YYNGEE. CDR3 length: 14 residues. CDR3 amino acids: CASSVDPQGGEQFF.

The chain is built from TRBV29-1 and TRBJ2-2; TCRdb picks TRBD1, but there is no DNA to check that call. There are 14 residues in the CDR3. CDR1 is SQVTM, CDR2 ANQGSEA, per germline. This chain's CDR3 is CSVATGEVPGELFF.

The chain has TRBV12-3 or TRBV12-4 and TRBJ1-1; TCRdb selects TRBD1, and the lack of DNA leaves this call unchecked. The CDR3 has 19 residues. CDR3 region: CASSLAGRITTGLGYEAFF.

The rearrangement uses TRBV20-1 and TRBJ1-6; TCRdb's assignment of TRBD1 cannot be checked, as there is no DNA. The CDR3 sequence is 15 residues long. Germline CDR1 and CDR2: DFQATT and SNEGSKA (reference sequence). The CDR3 protein is CSARDAGQLFSPLHF.

The CDR3 spells CASSLLQGRNEQYF. The chain has TRBV5-1 and TRBJ2-7; TCRdb designates TRBD1, a call that cannot be tested without DNA. Germline CDR1 is SGHRS and CDR2 is YFSETQ. The CDR3 has 14 residues.

V is TRBV18 and J is TRBJ2-1; the TCRdb D gene call, TRBD2, has no DNA to confirm it. Per the germline V gene, CDR1 is KGHSH and CDR2 is LQKENI. This CDR3 region has 16 residues. The CDR3 protein is CASSPSTGRAGNEQFF.

J is TRBJ2-1 and V is TRBV29-1. The CDR3 spans 14 residues. Germline CDR1 and CDR2: SQVTM and ANQGSEA. The CDR3: CSVVGGPSYNEQFF.

The chain is built from TRBV5-1 and TRBJ2-2; TCRdb's D call, TRBD1, is unchecked because there is no DNA. There are 20 residues in the CDR3. In germline, CDR1 is SGHRS, CDR2 YFSETQ. The CDR3 is CASSLSPLAANLRNTGELFF.

The rearrangement uses TRBV7-9 and TRBJ2-3; TCRdb returns TRBD2, unconfirmable since there is no DNA. This CDR3 contains 17 residues. Looked up from germline, CDR1 is SEHNR and CDR2 is FQNEAQ (reference sequence). CDR3 loop: CASSVTTGLQSTDTQYF.

The rearrangement joins TRBV5-5 to TRBJ2-2; TCRdb's assignment of TRBD1 cannot be checked, as there is no DNA. This CDR3 has 15 amino acids. Per germline, CDR1 SGHKS and CDR2 YYEKEE (reference sequence). This CDR3 is CASSSYRGNSGELFF.

The gene calls are TRBV7-2 and TRBJ2-7; TCRdb calls TRBD2, which cannot be checked without DNA. Per the germline V gene, CDR1 is SGHTA and CDR2 is FQGNSA. The CDR3 has 15 amino acids. CDR3 in amino acids: CASSFRTAGSYEQYF.

This chain joins TRBV20-1 and TRBJ2-3. The CDR3 consists of 14 residues. The germline V gene has CDR1 DFQATT and CDR2 SNEGSKA (reference sequence). Here the CDR3 reads CSALFIGVDDTQYF.